These T cell receptor beta chains were read from a single sample in a study of control samples from healthy donors and cancer patients. Some clones are missing from TCRdb's copy, which holds only in-frame ones; the method was immunoSEQ multiplex PCR. The sample holds 400,000 to 450,000 clones, around nine tenths seen once. Sequenced material: PBMCs. The receptors were gathered from a middle-aged man with head and neck cancer. Both conserved end residues are part of each CDR3. Each record gives: J gene, clone size, V gene, D gene, CDR3 DNA, CDR3 protein. A D gene is named only where the DNA matches it firmly. Size values are once, few and many counts, or a class for expanded clones, and some rows have none.

TRBJ2-5,NA,TRBV7-8,NA,TGTGCCAGCAGCCGCGGGACTCCTCAAGAGACCCAGTACTTC,CASSRGTPQETQYF
TRBJ1-5,NA,TRBV4-1,NA,TGCGCCAGCAGCCAAGGGGCAGGGGCGAATCAGCCCCAGCATTTT,CASSQGAGANQPQHF
TRBJ1-5,NA,TRBV2,NA,TGTGCCAGCAGGGGGGGGGCCGGCAATCAGCCCCAGCATTTT,CASRGGAGNQPQHF
TRBJ1-1,NA,TRBV5-4,NA,TGTGCCAGCAGCGGAAAGGGTTACACTGAAGCTTTCTTT,CASSGKGYTEAFF
TRBJ1-1,NA,TRBV7-8,NA,TGTGCCAGCAGCTTAGCTTGGCGGGGGAACACTGAAGCTTTCTTT,CASSLAWRGNTEAFF
TRBJ2-7,NA,TRBV30,NA,TGTGCCTGGAGTAGGGACATTACCTACGAGCAGTACTTC,CAWSRDITYEQYF
TRBJ1-3,NA,TRBV18,NA,TGTGCCAGCTCACCCTCCCTAAGAGGGATCTCTGGAAACACCATATATTTT,CASSPSLRGISGNTIYF
TRBJ2-3,NA,TRBV5-6,TRBD2,TGTGCCAGCAGCTTGCAGCGTAGCGGGGGGGCCCTTTCAGATACGCAGTATTTT,CASSLQRSGGALSDTQYF
TRBJ2-3,NA,TRBV14,NA,TGTGCCAGCAGCTCACTCATGACAGGACTTCACACAGATACGCAGTATTTT,CASSSLMTGLHTDTQYF
TRBJ2-5,NA,TRBV12-5,NA,TGTGCTAGTGGCAGCCAGAGCTCCCCGCAAGAGACCCAGTACTTC,CASGSQSSPQETQYF
TRBJ2-7,NA,TRBV7-9,NA,TGTGCCAGCAGCTTAGCGGTCTCCCCTGGCGAGCAGTACTTC,CASSLAVSPGEQYF
TRBJ1-4,NA,TRBV5-1,NA,TGCGCCAGCAGCTTGGGGGCCGAGGAACTGTTTTTT,CASSLGAEELFF
TRBJ2-7,NA,TRBV7-2,TRBD2,TGTGCCAGCAGCTTAGCGGGGTCTAGCGGCCCCTACGAGCAGTACTTC,CASSLAGSSGPYEQYF
TRBJ2-7,once,TRBV28,NA,TGTGCCAGCAGTGTTGGAGGTTCATTCGGCCACGAGCAGTACTTC,CASSVGGSFGHEQYF
TRBJ2-3,NA,TRBV7-9,NA,TGTGCCAGCAGCTTAGGGACCAGAGATACGCAGTATTTT,CASSLGTRDTQYF
TRBJ2-7,NA,TRBV29-1,NA,TGCAGCGTCTTTCTCTACGAGCAGTACTTC,CSVFLYEQYF
TRBJ2-7,NA,TRBV30,NA,TGTGCCTGGCAGGGTTTGTCCTACGAGCAGTACTTC,CAWQGLSYEQYF
TRBJ2-2,NA,TRBV19,TRBD1,TGTGCCAGTACTCCGGGACAGGGGGCCGGGGAGCTGTTTTTT,CASTPGQGAGELFF
TRBJ2-7,few,TRBV5-6,TRBD1,TGTGCCAGCAGCTTACAGGGGTACGAGCAGTACTTC,CASSLQGYEQYF
TRBJ1-5,NA,TRBV7-9,NA,TGTGCCAGCAGCTTAGGGACTCTCCATCAGCCCCAGCATTTT,CASSLGTLHQPQHF
TRBJ2-2,few,TRBV6-4,TRBD2,TGTGCCAGCAGTCGACTAGCGGGGGACACCGGGGAGCTGTTTTTT,CASSRLAGDTGELFF
TRBJ2-7,NA,TRBV6-1,NA,TGTGCCAGCAGAGTTGGCGACGAGCAGTACTTC,CASRVGDEQYF
TRBJ1-2,NA,TRBV10-1,NA,TGCGCCAGCAGACTTCAAGGGAACTATGGCTACACCTTC,CASRLQGNYGYTF
TRBJ1-1,NA,TRBV21-1,NA,TGTGCCAGCAGCATTCCGGGACACCTGAACACTGAAGCTTTCTTT,CASSIPGHLNTEAFF
TRBJ1-2,NA,TRBV4-3,NA,TGCGCCAGCAGCCAGGACAGATATGGCTACACCTTC,CASSQDRYGYTF
TRBJ1-6,NA,TRBV2,NA,TGTGCCAGCCTGGGACCGCCAAATTCACCCCTCCACTTT,CASLGPPNSPLHF
TRBJ1-1,NA,TRBV5-1,TRBD1,TGCGCCAGCAGCAAACAGGGGGCTGTCATGAACACTGAAGCTTTCTTT,CASSKQGAVMNTEAFF
TRBJ2-2,NA,TRBV7-3,NA,TGTGCCAGCAGCTTAATAATGGCCGGGGAGCTGTTTTTT,CASSLIMAGELFF
TRBJ2-7,NA,TRBV12-3/TRBV12-4,NA,TGTGCCAGCAGTTTTGTAGGCCCCTACGAGCAGTACTTC,CASSFVGPYEQYF
TRBJ2-2,NA,TRBV27,NA,TGTGCCAGCAGTTTAGTGGGGCCCACCGGGGAGCTGTTTTTT,CASSLVGPTGELFF
TRBJ1-4,NA,TRBV5-1,TRBD1,TGCGCCAGCAGCTTTACAGGGGGCGCGGGTGAAAAACTGTTTTTT,CASSFTGGAGEKLFF
TRBJ1-1,few,TRBV11-2,NA,TGTGCCAGCAGACCGATCAGGGGATCGAACACTGAAGCTTTCTTT,CASRPIRGSNTEAFF
TRBJ2-7,NA,TRBV25-1,TRBD2,TGTGCCAGCAATGACCGGTCCGGGGGGTACTACGAGCAGTACTTC,CASNDRSGGYYEQYF
TRBJ2-5,NA,TRBV19,TRBD1,TGTGCCAGTAGTCCTCGAAGGGGGCGGCAAGAGACCCAGTACTTC,CASSPRRGRQETQYF
TRBJ1-2,NA,TRBV4-1,NA,TGCGCCAGCAGCCAAGATGGGCAGGGGACGGTCTATGGCTACACCTTC,CASSQDGQGTVYGYTF
TRBJ2-5,NA,TRBV5-1,TRBD1,TGCGCCAGCAGCTTGGGGGGACAGGGTCAAGAGACCCAGTACTTC,CASSLGGQGQETQYF
TRBJ2-7,once,TRBV28,TRBD1,TGTGCCAGCAGTTTAGCCGGGACAGGGCAGAACGAGCAGTACTTC,CASSLAGTGQNEQYF
TRBJ2-7,few,TRBV9,NA,TGTGCCAGCAGCCCGCGCTTCGAGACCTACGAGCAGTACTTC,CASSPRFETYEQYF
TRBJ1-4,NA,TRBV5-1,NA,TGCGCCAGCAGCTCCGATCCGGGGGGCGTTAGTGAAAAACTGTTTTTT,CASSSDPGGVSEKLFF
TRBJ1-1,once,TRBV9,NA,TGTGCCAGCAGCGTAGACCCAGTTTTGAACACTGAAGCTTTCTTT,CASSVDPVLNTEAFF
TRBJ1-1,NA,TRBV12-5,NA,TGTGCTAGTGGCCTTGGCGGGTGGGCAAACACTGAAGCTTTCTTT,CASGLGGWANTEAFF
TRBJ2-3,once,TRBV18,NA,TGTGCCAGCTCACCACGGGTAACCACAGATACGCAGTATTTT,CASSPRVTTDTQYF
TRBJ2-5,NA,TRBV28,TRBD1,TGTGCCAGCAGTTTAACAGGGGGCTTCGAGACCCAGTACTTC,CASSLTGGFETQYF
TRBJ1-4,few,TRBV2,NA,TGTGCCAGCGGGCCGCAGTGGTCTAATGAAAAACTGTTTTTT,CASGPQWSNEKLFF